This T cell receptor (beta chain) was captured in a study of T-cell reconstitution after alpha-beta-depleted transplantation in children. For this clonotype: The antigen is not known.

A TCRbeta library incorporating unique molecular identifiers was prepared. TCRdb ran MiXCR on the PCR reads and lists one entry per CDR3 protein. The profile shows 250,000 to 350,000 distinct CDR3 sequences, roughly 25% of them singletons. Whole-study findings and limits: One year post-transplant, T-cell counts and diversity were largely derived from T cells produced anew. It was surviving recipient T cells and thymic progenitors that gave some patients high TCRbeta diversity at day 60. Several hundred expanded graft clones reportedly were the source of alpha-beta T cells about two months after transplant.

The ends lost 4 bases at V and 7 bases at J; junction bases unmatched: 9. Germline CDR1 MNHEY, CDR2 SMNVEV (reference sequence). The CDR3 consists of 14 residues. This specimen consisted of PBMCs, mostly from graft donor cells, obtained 180 days after TCRalphabeta/CD19-depleted stem cell transplant. This TCR was sampled from a male patient between 10 and 17 years old who had a stem cell transplant for acute lymphoblastic leukemia, so the T cells may come from the graft donor. The rearrangement links TRBV27 to TRBJ1-1; 7 nucleotides agree with TRBD1. As DNA, the CDR3 is TGTGCCAGCAGTTCTAGGGGGCTGGGGCTTGAAGCTTTCTTT. It yields the protein CASSSRGLGLEAFF.